The 29 T cell receptor beta chains given below trace back to one sample, sequenced in a study of T cell responses to AZD1222 COVID-19 vaccine. Produced via immunoSEQ multiplex PCR; TCRdb's table is partial and in-frame only. The data show over 85,000 clones, 70% to 90% seen once. Material: peripheral blood, obtained on day 0 of AZD1222 vaccination. The receptors stem from an adult in good health.

J is TRBJ1-3 and V is TRBV3-1 (or the pseudogene TRBV3-2); TRBD1 matches 8 bases. V gave up 1 base and J gave up 3 bases; unmatched junction bases: 2. Germline-derived CDR1 and CDR2 are LGHDT and YNNKEL (reference sequence). There are 15 residues in the CDR3. The CDR3 coding sequence is TGTGCCAGCAGCCAAGCAGGGGGCGATGGAAACACCATATATTTT. This gives the protein CASSQAGGDGNTIYF.

The V and J genes are TRBV4-1 and TRBJ1-1, with 9 positions matching TRBD1. The CDR3 extends over 15 amino acids. The trim removed 3 bases at V and 5 bases at J, leaving 7 bases unmatched. Germline loops: CDR1 MGHRA, CDR2 YSYEKL. CDR3 sequence reads: CASSHPTGGETEAFF. In DNA form, the CDR3 reads TGCGCCAGCAGCCACCCGACAGGGGGAGAAACTGAAGCTTTCTTT.

V usage is TRBV28 and J usage is TRBJ1-5, with D maybe TRBD1 (5 bases). Trimming removed 5 bases from V and 1 base from J, with 18 bases in between. The CDR3 length is 17 residues. CDR1 and CDR2 from the germline V gene are MDHEN and SYDVKM. The CDR3 bases are TGTGCCAGCAGTCCCACGGGACCTCCGCGAAGCAATCAGCCCCAGCATTTT. Amino acid sequence: CASSPTGPPRSNQPQHF.

The chain joins TRBV28 to TRBJ1-5, with 7 bases fitting TRBD1. CDR1 and CDR2 from the germline V gene are MDHEN and SYDVKM. The J segment lost 5 bases and the V segment lost 8 bases, leaving 12 bases of the junction unmatched. There are 15 residues in the CDR3. The CDR3 here is CASSMQGGGDQPQHF. CDR3 nucleotides: TGTGCCAGCTCAATGCAGGGGGGGGGAGATCAGCCCCAGCATTTT.

In its sample, this clone was seen once. The gene calls are TRBV5-4 and TRBJ2-1; TRBD2 agrees at 16 bases. CDR1 and CDR2 from the germline V gene are SGHNT and YYREEE (reference sequence). This CDR3 comprises 17 residues. V was clipped by 4 bases and J by 7 bases; unmatched bases: 8. The CDR3 DNA follows: TGTGCCAGCAGCCCCGGGACTAGCGGGAGGGCCAATAATGAGCAGTTCTTC. Amino acids: CASSPGTSGRANNEQFF. Looking up the rest from reference TRBV5-4 and TRBJ2-1 gives the full variable domain: ETGVTQSPTHLIKTRGQQVTLRCSSQSGHNTVSWYQQALGQGPQFIFQYYREEENGRGNFPPRFSGLQFPNYSSELNVNALELDDSALYLCASSPGTSGRANNEQFFGPGTRLTVL.

The chain joins TRBV27 to TRBJ1-5; D gene uncertain. Trimming cost V 5 bases and J 5 bases, with 16 bases left between them. CDR1 and CDR2 (germline): MNHEY, SMNVEV (reference sequence). The CDR3 totals 15 residues. The CDR3 DNA sequence: TGTGCCAGCAGTGAGCGTTGGGCCGGTTATCAGCCCCAGCATTTT. Protein: CASSERWAGYQPQHF.

This clone has only one observation. The chain links TRBV24-1 to TRBJ2-3; TRBD2 might be the D (6 bases). This CDR3 contains 17 residues. Between the trimmed V and J ends, which lost 4 bases and 5 bases, there was a span of 21 bases. CDR1 KGHDR and CDR2 SFDVKD come from the germline V gene. CDR3 coding DNA: TGTGCCACCAGTGACCCTTCCGGGCGGGAAGGCAGAGATACGCAGTATTTT. It codes for CATSDPSGREGRDTQYF.

This chain uses TRBV9 with TRBJ1-4, with 9 bases identical to TRBD1. CDR1 and CDR2 (germline): SGDLS, YYNGEE. The CDR3 is made up of 15 amino acids. J was trimmed by 8 bases and V by 0 bases; bases with no gene match: 5. The CDR3 loop reads CASSVGGTGWEKLFF. Written as DNA, the CDR3 is TGTGCCAGCAGCGTAGGCGGGACAGGGTGGGAAAAACTGTTTTTT.

The V call is TRBV19, the J call TRBJ1-5; a weak D match, TRBD1 (6 bases). This CDR3 spans 16 amino acids. Trimming pared 4 bases from V and 5 bases from J, leaving 18 bases between. CDR1 LNHDA and CDR2 SQIVND come from the germline V gene (reference sequence). CDR3 nucleotide sequence: TGTGCCAGTAGTAGGGGGGGCGCTTTGGCCGATCAGCCCCAGCATTTT. Amino acid sequence: CASSRGGALADQPQHF.

The DNA of the CDR3 is TGTGCCAGCAGCCCGCAGGGGGGGTTTAATGAAAAACTGTTTTTT. Translated: CASSPQGGFNEKLFF. This chain uses TRBV3-1 (or the pseudogene TRBV3-2) with TRBJ1-4, with 7 bases lining up with TRBD1. Losses at the gene ends were 4 bases for V and 4 bases for J; bases not matched to a gene: 6. The CDR3 sequence is 15 residues long. Germline assignment: CDR1 LGHDT and CDR2 YNNKEL (reference sequence).

The rearrangement uses TRBV4-1 and TRBJ2-5; 16 nucleotides align to TRBD2. V lost 3 bases to trimming and J lost 5 bases; unmatched junction nucleotides: 12. This CDR3 is 19 amino acids long. CDR1 and CDR2 (germline): MGHRA, YSYEKL. DNA of the CDR3: TGCGCCAGCAGCCAGAAAGGGACTAGCGGGAGGGGCTTATTCGAGACCCAGTACTTC. This translates into CASSQKGTSGRGLFETQYF.

This chain links TRBV7-9 with TRBJ2-7; TRBD1 or TRBD2 may be the D gene (5 bases each). The germline CDR1 and CDR2 sequences are SEHNR and FQNEAQ (reference sequence). The ends were cut back, 11 bases at V and 0 bases at J, with 14 bases in the middle. The CDR3 is made up of 13 amino acids. CDR3 nucleotide sequence: TGTGCCGGGTCTTCAGGGAGCTCCTACGAGCAGTACTTC. It codes for CAGSSGSSYEQYF.

The chain carries TRBV19 and TRBJ2-1; 9 bases line up with TRBD1. The CDR3 covers 16 residues. Germline V gene data show CDR1 as LNHDA and CDR2 as SQIVND (reference sequence). V trimming: 3 bases; J trimming: 7 bases; junction bases outside the gene matches: 10. The CDR3 bases are TGTGCCAGTAGTATGGCCATACAGGGGGCGCGAAATGAGCAGTTCTTC. This gives the protein CASSMAIQGARNEQFF.

The V gene is TRBV11-2, the J gene TRBJ2-1; 10 positions agree with TRBD1. Looked up from germline, CDR1 is SGHAT and CDR2 is FQNNGV. This CDR3 comprises 16 residues. V trimming: 4 bases; J trimming: 3 bases; junction bases outside the gene matches: 6. The CDR3 is CASSSRTGGIYNEQFF. Written as DNA, the CDR3 is TGTGCCAGCAGCTCCCGGACAGGGGGGATCTACAATGAGCAGTTCTTC.

The chain couples TRBV19 to TRBJ2-4, with 12 nucleotides matching TRBD2. The CDR3 has 16 amino acids. Germline V CDR1 and CDR2: LNHDA, SQIVND (reference sequence). V shed 4 bases and J 5 bases; nucleotides not matched to a gene: 6. The CDR3 loop is CASSTALAGGQNIQYF. The CDR3 region has the DNA TGTGCCAGTAGTACTGCTCTAGCGGGAGGGCAAAACATTCAGTACTTC. Drawing the rest from reference TRBV19 and TRBJ2-4, the complete variable domain is DGGITQSPKYLFRKEGQNVTLSCEQNLNHDAMYWYRQDPGQGLRLIYYSQIVNDFQKGDIAEGYSVSREKKESFPLTVTSAQKNPTAFYLCASSTALAGGQNIQYFGAGTRLSVL.

The chain combines TRBV3-1 (or the pseudogene TRBV3-2) with TRBJ2-1, with a weak D call TRBD2 (5 bases). Germline V lookup: CDR1 LGHDT, CDR2 YNNKEL (reference sequence). Trimming shortened V by 0 bases and J by 10 bases, and 7 bases separated the two germline ends. The CDR3 runs 12 residues. The CDR3 loop is CASSQEEDEQFF. The CDR3 region has the DNA TGTGCCAGCAGCCAAGAGGAGGACGAGCAGTTCTTC.

The chain carries TRBV11-3 and TRBJ2-1; D is unresolved. Germline V CDR1 and CDR2: SGHNT, YENEEA. With 4 bases removed from V and 0 bases from J, the gap between germline ends came to 10 bases. The CDR3 covers 15 residues. The CDR3 DNA follows: TGTGCCAGCAGCTCTCACTCCGTCTCCTACAATGAGCAGTTCTTC. Amino acid sequence: CASSSHSVSYNEQFF. The full variable domain, its missing parts supplied by reference TRBV11-3 and TRBJ2-1, is EAGVVQSPRYKIIEKKQPVAFWCNPISGHNTLYWYLQNLGQGPELLIRYENEEAVDDSQLPKDRFSAERLKGVDSTLKIQPAELGDSAVYLCASSSHSVSYNEQFFGPGTRLTVL.

The chain couples TRBV6-6 to TRBJ1-6; D may be TRBD1 (6 bases). Trimming shortened V by 5 bases and J by 7 bases, and 12 bases separated the two germline ends. Germline lookup yields CDR1 MNHNY and CDR2 SVGAGI (reference sequence). The CDR3 extends over 14 amino acids. In DNA form, the CDR3 reads TGTGCCAGCAGTGCGGGGGCGTCGAATTCACCCCTCCACTTT. This sequence encodes CASSAGASNSPLHF.

This chain joins TRBV5-1 and TRBJ2-1, with D tentatively TRBD1 (6 bases). V was trimmed by 4 bases and J by 8 bases, leaving 10 bases between them. CDR1 and CDR2 from the germline V gene are SGHRS and YFSETQ. CDR3 length: 12 amino acids. CDR3 DNA sequence: TGCGCCAGCAGCACGGACAGAGATGAGCAGTTCTTC. This codes for CASSTDRDEQFF.

This rearrangement joins TRBV6-2 or TRBV6-3 to TRBJ1-5, with TRBD1 matching 10 bases. The ends lost 4 bases at V and 5 bases at J; junction bases unmatched: 2. The V gene's germline CDR1 is MNHEY and CDR2 SVGEGT. This CDR3 has 14 residues. The CDR3 loop is CASSWGTGDQPQHF. CDR3 sequence (DNA): TGTGCCAGCAGTTGGGGGACAGGGGATCAGCCCCAGCATTTT.

This clone was seen a single time. This chain links TRBV5-5 with TRBJ1-6, with 8 nucleotides matching TRBD1. V dropped 4 bases and J dropped 0; count of bases not matched to a gene: 6. Germline V CDR1 and CDR2: SGHKS, YYEKEE (reference sequence). There are 17 residues in the CDR3. The CDR3 here is CASSKGQDSSYNSPLHF. CDR3 bases: TGTGCCAGCAGCAAGGGACAGGATAGCTCCTATAATTCACCCCTCCACTTT.

The rearrangement uses TRBV19 and TRBJ2-6, with D tentatively TRBD1 (6 bases). CDR3 size: 16 residues. With 7 bases removed from V and 0 bases from J, the gap between germline ends came to 13 bases. Germline loops: CDR1 LNHDA, CDR2 SQIVND (reference sequence). This chain's CDR3 is CASTRDTVSGANVLTF. The CDR3 coding sequence is TGTGCCAGTACACGGGACACGGTCTCTGGGGCCAACGTCCTGACTTTC.

This chain uses TRBV14 with TRBJ1-5; weak D call: TRBD1 (5 bases). Germline V gene data show CDR1 as SGHDN and CDR2 as FVKESK. This CDR3 comprises 15 residues. V was trimmed by 0 bases and J by 5 bases, leaving 11 bases between them. CDR3 amino acids: CASSQECDSYQPQHF. CDR3 sequence (DNA): TGTGCCAGCAGCCAAGAATGCGACAGCTATCAGCCCCAGCATTTT.

This chain connects TRBV19 to TRBJ1-3; 8 nucleotides agree with TRBD1. This CDR3 spans 14 amino acids. From germline, CDR1 is LNHDA and CDR2 SQIVND (reference sequence). V shed 7 bases, J shed 4 bases, and the junction held 6 bases outside the gene matches. The CDR3 sequence is CASTRTGSGNTIYF. As DNA, the CDR3 is TGTGCCAGTACCCGGACAGGGAGCGGAAACACCATATATTTT.

J is TRBJ1-4 and V is TRBV6-2 or TRBV6-3; TRBD1 matches at 10 bases. The CDR3 consists of 14 residues. Germline V gene data show CDR1 as MNHEY and CDR2 as SVGEGT. Losses at the gene ends were 0 bases for V and 11 bases for J; bases not matched to a gene: 3. The CDR3 DNA reads as TGTGCCAGCAGTTACTCGGGACAGGGGAGGAAACTGTTTTTT. Its translation is CASSYSGQGRKLFF.

This chain joins TRBV6-6 and TRBJ1-2; a weak D match, TRBD1 (5 bases). From germline, CDR1 is MNHNY and CDR2 SVGAGI (reference sequence). V lost 4 bases, J lost 2 bases, and 17 bases lay in between. The CDR3 consists of 16 residues. The CDR3 loop is CASSSTPGTVNYGYTF. The CDR3 DNA reads TGTGCCAGCAGTTCCACTCCCGGGACGGTGAACTATGGCTACACCTTC.

The V call is TRBV7-8, the J call TRBJ1-2, with D perhaps matching TRBD1 (5 bases). Trimming left V 2 bases short and J 4 bases short, with 8 bases between. The CDR3 totals 13 residues. CDR1 and CDR2 (germline): SGHVS, FQNEAQ. CDR3 loop: CASSLQGGYGYTF. In nucleotides, the CDR3 is TGTGCCAGCAGCTTACAGGGAGGCTATGGCTACACCTTC. Looking up the rest from reference TRBV7-8 and TRBJ1-2 gives the full variable domain: GAGVSQSPRYKVAKRGQDVALRCDPISGHVSLFWYQQALGQGPEFLTYFQNEAQLDKSGLPSDRFFAERPEGSVSTLKIQRTQQEDSAVYLCASSLQGGYGYTFGSGTRLTVV.

The DNA for the CDR3 is TGTGCCAGCAGCCCCACTGCCGGACCGGGGGGCGAGCAGTACTTC. Residues: CASSPTAGPGGEQYF. The chain is built from TRBV7-9 and TRBJ2-7, with 7 bases identical to TRBD2. Losses at the gene ends were 5 bases for V and 6 bases for J; bases not matched to a gene: 13. The length of the CDR3 is 15 residues. In germline, CDR1 is SEHNR, CDR2 FQNEAQ (reference sequence).

The J gene is TRBJ2-7, the V gene TRBV10-3, with D unclear. Germline values: CDR1 ENHRY, CDR2 SYGVKD. Trimming left V 2 bases short and J 6 bases short, with 17 bases between. The CDR3 consists of 15 residues. The CDR3 region has the DNA TGTGCCATCAGTGAGAATGATGGAATCTCGGTCGAGCAGTACTTC. This encodes CAISENDGISVEQYF.